Listed here is a single TCR beta chain. Every donor contributed at least one pre-ART and at least two post-ART PBMC samples. This record comes from a study of long-term antiretroviral therapy in people with HIV. immunoSEQ v3.0 was run at survey level. Per-sample sequencing targets were about 40,000-55,000 T-cell genomes. Method: immunoSEQ multiplex PCR; TCRdb's copy keeps in-frame clones and lacks some. This sample has approximately 17,000 clones, with 76% found just once. The CDR3 is 15 amino acids. Trimming took 4 bases from V and 2 from J; bases not matched to a gene: 5. The germline CDR1 and CDR2 sequences are SGHTS and YDEGEE.

The rearrangement uses TRBV5-8 and TRBJ1-2, with 10 bases fitting TRBD1. Specimen: unsorted PBMCs, collected just under 2.6 years before starting antiretroviral therapy. The sequence derives from a woman aged 45 to 65 with HIV. Here the CDR3 reads CASSPRTGGNYGYTF. Here the CDR3 DNA reads TGTGCCAGCAGCCCACGGACAGGGGGGAACTATGGCTACACCTTC.